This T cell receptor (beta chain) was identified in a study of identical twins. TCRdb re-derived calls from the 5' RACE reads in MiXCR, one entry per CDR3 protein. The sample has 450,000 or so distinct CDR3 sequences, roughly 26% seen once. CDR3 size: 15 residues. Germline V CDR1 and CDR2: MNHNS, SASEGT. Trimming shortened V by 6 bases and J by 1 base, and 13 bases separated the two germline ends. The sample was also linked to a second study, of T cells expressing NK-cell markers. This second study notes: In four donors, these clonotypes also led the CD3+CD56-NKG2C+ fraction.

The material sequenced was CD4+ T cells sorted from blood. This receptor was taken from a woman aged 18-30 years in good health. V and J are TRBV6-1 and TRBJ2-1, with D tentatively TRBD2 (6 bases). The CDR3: CASSALGRSYNEQFF. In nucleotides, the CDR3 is TGTGCCAGCAGCGCCTTAGGGAGGTCCTACAATGAGCAGTTCTTC.